Below are 28 T cell receptor beta chains sequenced from a single sample in a study of T cell responses to AZD1222 COVID-19 vaccine. Profiled with immunoSEQ multiplex PCR; TCRdb holds only in-frame clones, not every one. The table has about 130,000 clones, over 75% seen once; the top ten hold about 1.5%. The sequenced sample was peripheral blood, obtained on day 0 of AZD1222 vaccination. The receptors here all came from an adult in good health.

V usage is TRBV9 and J usage is TRBJ2-1, with 7 positions matching TRBD2. The CDR3 spans 14 residues. The V segment lost 3 bases and the J segment 10 bases; nucleotides outside the gene matches: 10. Germline V gene sequence: CDR1 SGDLS, CDR2 YYNGEE. The CDR3 DNA reads as TGTGCCAGCAGCGGACGTGGCGGGAGAGGCGAGCAGTTCTTC. Translated: CASSGRGGRGEQFF.

Written as DNA, the CDR3 is TGCGCCAGCAGCCAAGATCCAGGGGAGGGGGATACGCAGTATTTT. Translating it yields CASSQDPGEGDTQYF. The rearrangement uses TRBV4-1 and TRBJ2-3; weak D call: TRBD2 (7 bases). Looked up from germline, CDR1 is MGHRA and CDR2 is YSYEKL. This CDR3 is 15 amino acids long. V was trimmed by 0 bases and J by 6 bases, leaving 13 bases between them.

J is TRBJ1-3 and V is TRBV4-1; D is unclear. The CDR3 runs 15 residues. CDR1 is MGHRA, CDR2 YSYEKL, per germline. With 0 bases removed from V and 0 bases from J, the gap between germline ends came to 6 bases. DNA for the CDR3: TGCGCCAGCAGCCAAGAATTCAGCTCTGGAAACACCATATATTTT. It specifies CASSQEFSSGNTIYF.

V and J are TRBV19 and TRBJ1-5; the D gene is possibly TRBD1 (6 bases). CDR3 size: 13 residues. Trimming removed 7 bases at V and 6 bases at J, with 13 bases between. Per germline, CDR1 LNHDA and CDR2 SQIVND (reference sequence). CDR3 nucleotides: TGTGCCAGTACAGGGGACCGTAGTCAGCCCCAGCATTTT. This translates into CASTGDRSQPQHF. Drawing the rest from reference TRBV19 and TRBJ1-5, the complete variable domain is DGGITQSPKYLFRKEGQNVTLSCEQNLNHDAMYWYRQDPGQGLRLIYYSQIVNDFQKGDIAEGYSVSREKKESFPLTVTSAQKNPTAFYLCASTGDRSQPQHFGDGTRLSIL.

The rearrangement joins TRBV5-1 to TRBJ2-5, with no clear D. V was pared by 1 base and J by 5 bases, with 9 bases between. Germline CDR1 SGHRS, CDR2 YFSETQ. The CDR3 is 13 amino acids. Written as DNA, the CDR3 is TGCGCCAGCAGCTTGCTGGGGATGGAGACCCAGTACTTC. It codes for CASSLLGMETQYF.

CDR3 bases: TGTGCCAGTAGTATACAACAGGGAAACTATGGCTACACCTTC. This encodes CASSIQQGNYGYTF. The chain carries TRBV19 and TRBJ1-2; tentatively, D is TRBD1 (6 bases). The V end was cut by 2 bases, the J end by 2 bases, with 9 bases between. Germline V gene lookup returns CDR1 LNHDA and CDR2 SQIVND (reference sequence). This CDR3 comprises 14 residues.

The rearrangement uses TRBV7-9 and TRBJ2-3; 7 bases line up with TRBD1. Looked up from germline, CDR1 is SEHNR and CDR2 is FQNEAQ (reference sequence). Losses at the gene ends were 5 bases for V and 1 base for J; bases not matched to a gene: 9. CDR3 length equals 16 residues. This CDR3 reads CASSPMDRTGTDTQYF. The CDR3 DNA follows: TGTGCCAGCAGCCCGATGGACAGGACTGGCACAGATACGCAGTATTTT.

This clone is a singleton in its sample. The chain joins TRBV11-2 to TRBJ2-3; 8 bases are a match to TRBD2. V was clipped by 1 base and J by 4 bases; unmatched bases: 10. The CDR3 has 17 amino acids. Germline-derived CDR1 and CDR2 are SGHAT and FQNNGV. This CDR3 reads CASSLGVRGGQADTQYF. CDR3 DNA sequence: TGTGCCAGCAGCTTAGGGGTCCGCGGGGGGCAAGCAGATACGCAGTATTTT.

V usage is TRBV6-1 and J usage is TRBJ2-5; no definite D call. Germline loops: CDR1 MNHNS, CDR2 SASEGT. The CDR3 loop spans 16 amino acids. V gave up 4 bases and J gave up 1 base, with 16 bases separating them. CDR3: CASSGNTRPLQETQYF. CDR3 nucleotide sequence: TGTGCCAGCAGTGGGAACACGAGGCCCCTCCAAGAGACCCAGTACTTC.

The gene calls are TRBV4-3 and TRBJ2-7; 10 positions agree with TRBD1. In germline, CDR1 is LGHNA, CDR2 YSLEER. CDR3 length: 16 residues. The V and J ends lost 2 bases and 4 bases, in that order; junction bases with no gene match: 8. CDR3 amino acids: CASSQHTGTGVYEQYF. As DNA, the CDR3 is TGCGCCAGCAGCCAACATACCGGGACAGGGGTGTACGAGCAGTACTTC.

This clone was recorded only once. The rearrangement uses TRBV6-2 or TRBV6-3 and TRBJ1-5; 9 bases agree with TRBD1. Germline loops: CDR1 MNHEY, CDR2 SVGEGT. Losses at the gene ends were 0 bases for V and 5 bases for J; bases not matched to a gene: 2. The CDR3 covers 15 residues. The CDR3, as DNA: TGTGCCAGCAGTTACTCCGGGACAGGGCATCAGCCCCAGCATTTT. Its translation: CASSYSGTGHQPQHF.

This clone appeared once. This chain uses TRBV5-1 with TRBJ2-2; possible D gene TRBD2, 5 bases. Per the germline V gene, CDR1 is SGHRS and CDR2 is YFSETQ. This CDR3 is built from 16 residues. The V end was cut by 5 bases, the J end by 4 bases, with 18 bases between. Here the CDR3 reads CASSRDKGDITGELFF. CDR3 bases: TGCGCCAGCAGTCGCGATAAGGGAGATATCACCGGGGAGCTGTTTTTT. The full variable domain, its missing parts supplied by reference TRBV5-1 and TRBJ2-2, is KAGVTQTPRYLIKTRGQQVTLSCSPISGHRSVSWYQQTPGQGLQFLFEYFSETQRNKGNFPGRFSGRQFSNSRSEMNVSTLELGDSALYLCASSRDKGDITGELFFGEGSRLTVL.

The chain carries TRBV10-3 and TRBJ1-1, with a possible D match to TRBD1 (6 bases). V lost 0 bases, J lost 5 bases, and 16 bases lay in between. Germline V gene lookup returns CDR1 ENHRY and CDR2 SYGVKD. The length of the CDR3 is 16 residues. This chain's CDR3 is CAISESGAPMYTEAFF. CDR3 nucleotide sequence: TGTGCCATCAGTGAGTCGGGGGCGCCGATGTATACTGAAGCTTTCTTT.

J is TRBJ1-5 and V is TRBV15, with D hard to call. The CDR3 is made up of 19 amino acids. Trimming pared 1 base from V and 0 bases from J, leaving 19 bases between. Germline loops: CDR1 LNHNV, CDR2 YYDKDF (reference sequence). The CDR3 bases are TGTGCCACCAGCAGAGGCCTAAATCGACGGATGTATAGCAATCAGCCCCAGCATTTT. Translating gives CATSRGLNRRMYSNQPQHF.

This chain links TRBV19 with TRBJ2-1; the match to TRBD2 covers 13 bases. Germline values: CDR1 LNHDA, CDR2 SQIVND (reference sequence). J was trimmed by 0 bases and V by 4 bases; bases with no gene match: 9. CDR3 length equals 19 residues. CDR3 nucleotide sequence: TGTGCCAGTAGTAAAAGGACTAGCGGGGGCCTCAGCTCCTACAATGAGCAGTTCTTC. It encodes CASSKRTSGGLSSYNEQFF.

The chain is built from TRBV5-1 and TRBJ2-7, with D maybe TRBD1 (5 bases). Germline CDR1 and CDR2: SGHRS and YFSETQ. The CDR3 contains 15 residues. The germline V and J ends were trimmed by 0 bases and 2 bases, with 12 bases remaining between them. CDR3 amino acids: CASSLDGRVTYEQYF. The CDR3, as DNA: TGCGCCAGCAGCTTGGATGGCAGGGTCACCTACGAGCAGTACTTC. Complete variable domain (other parts from reference TRBV5-1 and TRBJ2-7): KAGVTQTPRYLIKTRGQQVTLSCSPISGHRSVSWYQQTPGQGLQFLFEYFSETQRNKGNFPGRFSGRQFSNSRSEMNVSTLELGDSALYLCASSLDGRVTYEQYFGPGTRLTVT.

The chain carries TRBV7-3 and TRBJ1-1, with 7 bases fitting TRBD1. The CDR3 has 14 residues. The germline CDR1 and CDR2 sequences are SGHTA and FQGTGA. With 6 bases clipped from V and 3 bases from J, the junction kept 7 bases outside the gene matches. The CDR3 nucleotides are TGTGCCAGCAGTACCCCGGGACAGTACACTGAAGCTTTCTTT. Its protein is CASSTPGQYTEAFF.

The chain carries TRBV11-3 and TRBJ2-1; 10 bases are a match to TRBD2. This CDR3 is 20 amino acids long. With 5 bases clipped from V and 9 bases from J, the junction kept 25 bases outside the gene matches. Germline V gene lookup returns CDR1 SGHNT and CDR2 YENEEA. Here the CDR3 DNA reads TGTGCCAGCAGCGTAGGGAGTCTACTAGCGGGACGGCCTCTTCGTGGTGAGCAGTTCTTC. It yields the protein CASSVGSLLAGRPLRGEQFF.

J is TRBJ1-5 and V is TRBV5-6; maybe TRBD1 (5 bases). The CDR3 totals 15 residues. Trimming cost V 0 bases and J 7 bases, with 14 bases left between them. Germline CDR1 and CDR2: SGHDT and YYEEEE. CDR3 loop: CASSLAAGTRQPQHF. The DNA of the CDR3 is TGTGCCAGCAGCTTGGCGGCCGGGACGAGACAGCCCCAGCATTTT.

This sequence joins TRBV30 and TRBJ1-4; possibly TRBD1 for D (5 bases). The germline V gene encodes CDR1 GTSNPN and CDR2 SVGIG (reference sequence). V gave up 1 base and J gave up 6 bases, with 6 bases separating them. CDR3 length: 12 residues. CDR3 residues: CAWSETDEKLFF. The CDR3 nucleotides read TGTGCCTGGAGTGAGACAGATGAAAAACTGTTTTTT.

The chain recombines TRBV18 with TRBJ1-2; D unclear. The germline V gene encodes CDR1 KGHSH and CDR2 LQKENI. This CDR3 has 15 amino acids. The V and J ends lost 0 bases and 4 bases respectively, with 12 bases between them. The CDR3 spells CASSPPSRQAYGYTF. CDR3 nucleotides: TGTGCCAGCTCACCACCGTCGAGGCAGGCCTATGGCTACACCTTC. The entire variable domain, with the rest obtained from reference TRBV18 and TRBJ1-2, is as follows: NAGVMQNPRHLVRRRGQEARLRCSPMKGHSHVYWYRQLPEEGLKFMVYLQKENIIDESGMPKERFSAEFPKEGPSILRIQQVVRGDSAAYFCASSPPSRQAYGYTFGSGTRLTVV.

This chain uses TRBV7-9 with TRBJ1-3; D is uncertain. The CDR3 extends over 13 amino acids. V shed 6 bases and J shed 0 bases, with 6 bases lying between them. Germline V CDR1 and CDR2: SEHNR, FQNEAQ (reference sequence). CDR3 sequence reads: CASSYTSGNTIYF. The CDR3 DNA follows: TGTGCCAGCAGTTACACCTCTGGAAACACCATATATTTT.

This chain connects TRBV3-1 (or the pseudogene TRBV3-2) to TRBJ1-5; possible D gene TRBD1, 6 bases. This CDR3 has 15 amino acids. CDR1 is LGHDT and CDR2 is YNNKEL in the germline V gene (reference sequence). V shed 1 base and J shed 6 bases, with 13 bases lying between them. DNA for the CDR3: TGTGCCAGCAGCCAAGGACAGGTGAGGCGTCAGCCCCAGCATTTT. Translating it yields CASSQGQVRRQPQHF.

The chain joins TRBV24-1 to TRBJ2-7; D is ambiguous. Germline values: CDR1 KGHDR, CDR2 SFDVKD. The CDR3 sequence is 13 residues long. The ends were cut back, 6 bases at V and 2 bases at J, with 10 bases in the middle. The CDR3, as DNA: TGTGCCACCAGTCGTGGATCTGCCTACGAGCAGTACTTC. This codes for CATSRGSAYEQYF.

The rearrangement uses TRBV19 and TRBJ1-2, with 7 bases identical to TRBD1. The CDR3 extends over 15 amino acids. CDR1 LNHDA and CDR2 SQIVND come from the germline V gene (reference sequence). Unmatched junction bases numbered 16, after V lost 7 bases and J lost 8 bases. In nucleotides, the CDR3 is TGTGCCAGTACCGGGACAGAGGTCCTTGTGGGAGGCTACACCTTC. Protein sequence: CASTGTEVLVGGYTF.

This chain links TRBV19 with TRBJ2-1; 9 positions agree with TRBD1. The CDR3 sequence is 19 residues long. Per germline, CDR1 LNHDA and CDR2 SQIVND (reference sequence). V lost 5 bases to trimming and J lost 8 bases; unmatched junction nucleotides: 22. CDR3 sequence (DNA): TGTGCCAGTAGTGCCGGGACAGGGAAGGGACCCGGAAGGGGATATGAGCAGTTCTTC. Translated: CASSAGTGKGPGRGYEQFF.

Written as DNA, the CDR3 is TGCGCCAGCAGCACCCAGGGGGGTCAGATTAATGGCTACACCTTC. Amino acid sequence: CASSTQGGQINGYTF. The chain recombines TRBV5-1 with TRBJ1-2; 7 positions match TRBD1. V was pared by 4 bases and J by 6 bases, with 12 bases of the junction left unmatched. Germline V gene sequence: CDR1 SGHRS, CDR2 YFSETQ. The CDR3 is 15 residues long.

This chain connects TRBV19 to TRBJ2-1; D is undetermined. Deletions cut 3 bases from V and 0 bases from J, with 6 bases between. Per the germline V gene, CDR1 is LNHDA and CDR2 is SQIVND (reference sequence). This CDR3 is built from 14 residues. The CDR3 DNA reads TGTGCCAGTAGTATGTCTATCTCCTACAATGAGCAGTTCTTC. It specifies CASSMSISYNEQFF.